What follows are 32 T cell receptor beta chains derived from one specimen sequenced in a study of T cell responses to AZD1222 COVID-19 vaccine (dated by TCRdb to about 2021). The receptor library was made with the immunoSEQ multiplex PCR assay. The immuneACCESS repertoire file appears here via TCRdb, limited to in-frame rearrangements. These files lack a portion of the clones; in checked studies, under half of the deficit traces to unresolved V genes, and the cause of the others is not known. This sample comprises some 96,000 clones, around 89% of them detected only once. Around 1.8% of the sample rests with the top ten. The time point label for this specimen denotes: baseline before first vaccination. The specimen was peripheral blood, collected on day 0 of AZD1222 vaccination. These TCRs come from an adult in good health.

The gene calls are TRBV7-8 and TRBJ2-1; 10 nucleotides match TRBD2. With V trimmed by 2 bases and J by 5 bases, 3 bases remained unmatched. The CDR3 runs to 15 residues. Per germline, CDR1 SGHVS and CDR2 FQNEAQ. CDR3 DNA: TGTGCCAGCAGCTTATGGGGGACTAGCGACAATGAGCAGTTCTTC. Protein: CASSLWGTSDNEQFF.

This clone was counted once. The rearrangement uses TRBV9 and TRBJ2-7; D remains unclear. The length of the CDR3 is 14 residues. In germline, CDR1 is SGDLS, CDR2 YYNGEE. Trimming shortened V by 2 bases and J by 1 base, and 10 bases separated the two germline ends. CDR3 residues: CASSVGQASYEQYF. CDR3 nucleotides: TGTGCCAGCAGCGTGGGCCAGGCTTCCTACGAGCAGTACTTC.

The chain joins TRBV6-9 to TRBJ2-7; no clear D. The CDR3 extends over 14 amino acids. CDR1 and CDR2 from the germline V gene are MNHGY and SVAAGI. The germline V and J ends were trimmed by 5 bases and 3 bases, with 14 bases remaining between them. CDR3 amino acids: CASSPRVLFYEQYF. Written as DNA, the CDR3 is TGTGCCAGCAGTCCACGCGTCCTATTCTACGAGCAGTACTTC.

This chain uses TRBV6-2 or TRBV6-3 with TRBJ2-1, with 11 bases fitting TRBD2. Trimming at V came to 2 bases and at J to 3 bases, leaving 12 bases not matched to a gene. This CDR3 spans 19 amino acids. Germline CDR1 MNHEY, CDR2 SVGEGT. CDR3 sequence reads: CASSYEASGRPGHYNEQFF. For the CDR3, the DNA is TGTGCCAGCAGTTACGAGGCTAGCGGGAGGCCAGGACACTACAATGAGCAGTTCTTC.

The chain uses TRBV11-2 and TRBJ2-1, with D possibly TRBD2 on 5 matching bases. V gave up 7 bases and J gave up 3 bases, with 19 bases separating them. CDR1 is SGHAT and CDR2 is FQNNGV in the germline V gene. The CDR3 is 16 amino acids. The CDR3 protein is CASTLGPADFYNEQFF. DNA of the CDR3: TGTGCCAGCACACTAGGGCCAGCGGACTTCTACAATGAGCAGTTCTTC.

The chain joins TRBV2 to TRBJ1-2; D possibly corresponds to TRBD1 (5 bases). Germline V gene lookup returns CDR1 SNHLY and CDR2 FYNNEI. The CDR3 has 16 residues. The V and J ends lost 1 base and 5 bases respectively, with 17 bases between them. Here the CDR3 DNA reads TGTGCCAGCAGTGAAGATGTGGGGGTAATTAGTTATGGCTACACCTTC. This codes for CASSEDVGVISYGYTF.

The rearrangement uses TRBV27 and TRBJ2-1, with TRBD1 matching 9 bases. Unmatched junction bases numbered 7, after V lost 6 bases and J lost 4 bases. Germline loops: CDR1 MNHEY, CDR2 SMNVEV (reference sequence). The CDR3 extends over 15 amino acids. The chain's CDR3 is CASRSTGGGYNEQFF. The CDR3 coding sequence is TGTGCCAGCAGGTCTACAGGGGGCGGTTACAATGAGCAGTTCTTC.

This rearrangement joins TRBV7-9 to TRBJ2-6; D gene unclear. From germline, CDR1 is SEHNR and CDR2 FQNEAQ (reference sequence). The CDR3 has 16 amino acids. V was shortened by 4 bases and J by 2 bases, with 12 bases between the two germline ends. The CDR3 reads CASSSYSYAGANVLTF. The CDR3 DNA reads TGTGCCAGCAGCTCCTACAGTTATGCTGGGGCCAACGTCCTGACTTTC. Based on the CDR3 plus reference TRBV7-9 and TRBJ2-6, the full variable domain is DTGVSQNPRHKITKRGQNVTFRCDPISEHNRLYWYRQTLGQGPEFLTYFQNEAQLEKSRLLSDRFSAERPKGSFSTLEIQRTEQGDSAMYLCASSSYSYAGANVLTFGAGSRLTVL.

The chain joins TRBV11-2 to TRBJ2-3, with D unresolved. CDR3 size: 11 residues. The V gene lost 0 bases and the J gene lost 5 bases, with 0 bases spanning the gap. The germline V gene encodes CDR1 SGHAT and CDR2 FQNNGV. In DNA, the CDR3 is TGTGCCAGCAGCTTAGAAGATACGCAGTATTTT. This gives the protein CASSLEDTQYF.

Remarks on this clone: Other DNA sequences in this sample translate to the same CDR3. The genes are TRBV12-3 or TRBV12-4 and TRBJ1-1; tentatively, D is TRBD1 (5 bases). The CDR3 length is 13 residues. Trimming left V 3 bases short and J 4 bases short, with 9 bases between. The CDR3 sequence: CASSLAGGTEAFF. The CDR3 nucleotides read TGTGCCAGCAGTTTGGCGGGGGGCACTGAAGCTTTCTTT.

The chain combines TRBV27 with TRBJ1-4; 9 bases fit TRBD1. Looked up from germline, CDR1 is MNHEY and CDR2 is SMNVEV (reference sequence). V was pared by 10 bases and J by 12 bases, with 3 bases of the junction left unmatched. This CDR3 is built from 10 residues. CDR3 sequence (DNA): TGTGCCAACCGGACAGGGGAACTGTTTTTT. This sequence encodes CANRTGELFF.

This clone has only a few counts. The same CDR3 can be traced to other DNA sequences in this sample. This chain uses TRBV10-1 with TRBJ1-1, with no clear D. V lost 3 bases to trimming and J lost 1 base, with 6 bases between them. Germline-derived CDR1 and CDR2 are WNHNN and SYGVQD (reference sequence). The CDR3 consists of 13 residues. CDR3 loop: CASSDEKNTEAFF. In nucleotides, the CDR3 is TGCGCCAGCAGTGATGAGAAGAACACTGAAGCTTTCTTT.

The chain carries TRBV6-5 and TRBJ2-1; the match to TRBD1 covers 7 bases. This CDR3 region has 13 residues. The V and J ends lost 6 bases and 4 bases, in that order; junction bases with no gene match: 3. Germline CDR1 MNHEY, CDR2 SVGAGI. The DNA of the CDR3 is TGTGCCAGCAGAGGGGACAGTTACAATGAGCAGTTCTTC. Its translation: CASRGDSYNEQFF.

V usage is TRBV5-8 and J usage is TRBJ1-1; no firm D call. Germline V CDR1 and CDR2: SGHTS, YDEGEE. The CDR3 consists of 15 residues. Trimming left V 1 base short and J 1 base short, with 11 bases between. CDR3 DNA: TGTGCCAGCAGCTTGTGGGGTTTGAGGAACACTGAAGCTTTCTTT. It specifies CASSLWGLRNTEAFF.

CDR3 protein: CSVAQGYNEQFF. The CDR3 DNA is TGCAGCGTTGCACAGGGGTACAATGAGCAGTTCTTC. V usage is TRBV29-1 and J usage is TRBJ2-1; 7 nucleotides agree with TRBD1. Germline loops: CDR1 SQVTM, CDR2 ANQGSEA. The CDR3 runs 12 residues. The V and J ends lost 4 bases and 4 bases, in that order; junction bases with no gene match: 1.

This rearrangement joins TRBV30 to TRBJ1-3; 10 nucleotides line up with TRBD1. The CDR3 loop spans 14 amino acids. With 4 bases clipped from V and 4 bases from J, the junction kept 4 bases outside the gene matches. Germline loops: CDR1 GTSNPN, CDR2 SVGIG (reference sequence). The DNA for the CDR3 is TGTGCCTGGACGTTGGGACAGGGGGGAAACACCATATATTTT. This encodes CAWTLGQGGNTIYF.

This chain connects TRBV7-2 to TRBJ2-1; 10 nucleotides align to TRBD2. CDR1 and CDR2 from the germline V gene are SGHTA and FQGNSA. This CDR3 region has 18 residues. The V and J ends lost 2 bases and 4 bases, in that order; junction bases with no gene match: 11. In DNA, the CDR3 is TGTGCCAGCAGCTTATGGGCGACTAGCGGGTTGGAGTACAATGAGCAGTTCTTC. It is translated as CASSLWATSGLEYNEQFF.

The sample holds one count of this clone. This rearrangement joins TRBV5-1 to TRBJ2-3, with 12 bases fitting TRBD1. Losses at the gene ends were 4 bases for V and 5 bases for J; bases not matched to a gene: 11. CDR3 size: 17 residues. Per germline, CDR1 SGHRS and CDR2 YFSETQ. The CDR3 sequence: CASSPDQGQGAGDTQYF. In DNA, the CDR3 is TGCGCCAGCAGCCCGGATCAGGGACAGGGGGCTGGAGATACGCAGTATTTT.

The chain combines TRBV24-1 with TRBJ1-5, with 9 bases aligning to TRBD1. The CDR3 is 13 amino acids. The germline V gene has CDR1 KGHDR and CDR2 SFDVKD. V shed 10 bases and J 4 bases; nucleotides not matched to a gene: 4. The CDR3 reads CATGQGSNQPQHF. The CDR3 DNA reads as TGTGCCACGGGACAGGGTAGTAATCAGCCCCAGCATTTT.

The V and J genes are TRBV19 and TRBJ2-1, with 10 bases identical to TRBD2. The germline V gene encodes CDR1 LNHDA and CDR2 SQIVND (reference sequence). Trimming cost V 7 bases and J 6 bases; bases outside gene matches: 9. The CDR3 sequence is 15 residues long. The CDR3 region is CASTLSGRGGNEQFF. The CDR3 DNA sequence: TGTGCCAGTACTCTCAGCGGGAGGGGGGGCAATGAGCAGTTCTTC.

The CDR3 loop is CASSSPLATNEKLFF. CDR3 coding DNA: TGTGCCAGCAGTTCCCCCCTTGCAACTAATGAAAAACTGTTTTTT. V usage is TRBV28 and J usage is TRBJ1-4; D uncertain. Germline CDR1 is MDHEN and CDR2 is SYDVKM. This CDR3 comprises 15 residues. V was shortened by 4 bases and J by 0 bases, with 9 bases between the two germline ends.

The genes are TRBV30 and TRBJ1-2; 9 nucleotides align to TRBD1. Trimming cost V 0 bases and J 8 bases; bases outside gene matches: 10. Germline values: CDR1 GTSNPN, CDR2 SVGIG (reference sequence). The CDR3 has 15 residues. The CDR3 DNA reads TGTGCCTGGAGTGTACAGGGGACAGGGTATAGGGGCTACACCTTC. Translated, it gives CAWSVQGTGYRGYTF.

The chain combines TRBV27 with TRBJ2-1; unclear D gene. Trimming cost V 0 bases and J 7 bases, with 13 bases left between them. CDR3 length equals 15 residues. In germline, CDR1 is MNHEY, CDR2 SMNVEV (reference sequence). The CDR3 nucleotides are TGTGCCAGCAGTTTATCAGTCCTGGCCCAGAATGAGCAGTTCTTC. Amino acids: CASSLSVLAQNEQFF.

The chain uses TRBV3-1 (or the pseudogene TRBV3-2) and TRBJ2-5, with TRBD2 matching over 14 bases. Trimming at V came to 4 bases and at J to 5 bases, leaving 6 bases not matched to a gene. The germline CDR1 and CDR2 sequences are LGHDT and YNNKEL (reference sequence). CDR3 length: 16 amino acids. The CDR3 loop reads CASSRAGTSGSETQYF. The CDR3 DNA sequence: TGTGCCAGCAGCCGAGCAGGGACTAGCGGGAGTGAGACCCAGTACTTC.

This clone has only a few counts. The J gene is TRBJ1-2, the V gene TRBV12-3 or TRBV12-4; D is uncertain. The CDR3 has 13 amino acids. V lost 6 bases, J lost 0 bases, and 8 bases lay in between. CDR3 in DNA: TGTGCCAGCAGCCAGACATCTAACTATGGCTACACCTTC. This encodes CASSQTSNYGYTF.

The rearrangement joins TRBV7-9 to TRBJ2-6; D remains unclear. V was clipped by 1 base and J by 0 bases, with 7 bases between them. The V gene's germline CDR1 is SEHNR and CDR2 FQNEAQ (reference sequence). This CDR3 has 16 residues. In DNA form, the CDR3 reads TGTGCCAGCAGCTTAGGACGGGCCTCTGGGGCCAACGTCCTGACTTTC. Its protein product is CASSLGRASGANVLTF.

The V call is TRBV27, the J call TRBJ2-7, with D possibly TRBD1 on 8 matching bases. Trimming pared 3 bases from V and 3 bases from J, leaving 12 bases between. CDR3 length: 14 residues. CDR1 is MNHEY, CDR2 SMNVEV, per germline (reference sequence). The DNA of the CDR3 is TGTGCCAGCAGTTTCAACAGGGGGGGCTACGAGCAGTACTTC. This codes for CASSFNRGGYEQYF.

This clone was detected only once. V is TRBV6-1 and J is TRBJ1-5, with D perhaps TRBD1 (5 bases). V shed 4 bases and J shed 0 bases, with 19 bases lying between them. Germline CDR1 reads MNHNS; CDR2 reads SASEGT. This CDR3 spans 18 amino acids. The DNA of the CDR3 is TGTGCCAGCAGTGGTGGGGCCGGACGGGGCTATAGCAATCAGCCCCAGCATTTT. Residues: CASSGGAGRGYSNQPQHF.

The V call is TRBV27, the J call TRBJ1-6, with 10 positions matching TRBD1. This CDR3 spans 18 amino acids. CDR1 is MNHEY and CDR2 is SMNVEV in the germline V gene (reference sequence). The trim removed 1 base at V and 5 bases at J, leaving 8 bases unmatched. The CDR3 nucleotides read TGTGCCAGCAGTTTATTGGGACAGGGGCCAAAGGATAATTCACCCCTCCACTTT. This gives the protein CASSLLGQGPKDNSPLHF.

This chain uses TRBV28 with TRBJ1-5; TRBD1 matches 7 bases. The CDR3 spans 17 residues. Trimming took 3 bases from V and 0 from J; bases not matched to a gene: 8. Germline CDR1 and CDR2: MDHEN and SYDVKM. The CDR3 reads CASSFSDRLRSNQPQHF. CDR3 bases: TGTGCCAGCAGTTTTTCGGACAGGCTTCGTAGCAATCAGCCCCAGCATTTT.

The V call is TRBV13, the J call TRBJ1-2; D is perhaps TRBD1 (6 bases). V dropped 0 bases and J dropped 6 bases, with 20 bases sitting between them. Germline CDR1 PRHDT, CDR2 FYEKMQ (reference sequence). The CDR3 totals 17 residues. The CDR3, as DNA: TGTGCCAGCAGCTTAGGCCTAAATCGGGGGGCTCGCGATGGCTACACCTTC. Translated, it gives CASSLGLNRGARDGYTF.

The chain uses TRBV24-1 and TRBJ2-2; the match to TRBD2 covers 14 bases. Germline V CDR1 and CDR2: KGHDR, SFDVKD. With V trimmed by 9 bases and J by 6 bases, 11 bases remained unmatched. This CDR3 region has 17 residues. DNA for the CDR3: TGTGCCACCGGAGACTTCGGGACTAGCGGGAGATCCGGGGAGCTGTTTTTT. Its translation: CATGDFGTSGRSGELFF.